This T cell receptor beta chain was observed in a study of control samples from healthy donors and cancer patients. Assay used: immunoSEQ multiplex PCR; TCRdb lists only in-frame clones, some missing. This sample carries more than 100,000 clones, more than 85% of them seen once, and the ten largest clones take 7.8%. Sequencing used blood. The clonotype was recovered from a woman aged 18-35 years in good health.

This chain's CDR3 is CASSQGGKGNEAFF. The CDR3 nucleotides are TGTGCCAGCAGCCAAGGGGGCAAAGGTAACGAAGCTTTCTTT. V usage is TRBV7-3 and J usage is TRBJ1-1, with 7 bases aligning to TRBD1. CDR3 length equals 14 residues. The junction had 11 bases not matched to a gene; V was cut back by 5 bases and J by 8 bases. Per the germline V gene, CDR1 is SGHTA and CDR2 is FQGTGA.